This TCR beta chain was captured by sequencing in a study of blood T cell repertoires in COVID-19. The overall study: COVID-19 samples from acute and convalescent phases originated in the United States, Italy and Spain.

The protocol was immunoSEQ multiplex PCR, while the TCRdb copy is restricted to in-frame clones and leaves out a portion. The repertoire includes 97,000 or so clones, approximately 90% of them detected once, and 2% sits in the top ten. The CDR3 runs to 13 residues. Per the germline V gene, CDR1 is MNHEY and CDR2 is SVGEGT. V was pared by 4 bases and J by 8 bases, with 5 bases of the junction left unmatched. The V and J genes are TRBV6-2 or TRBV6-3 and TRBJ2-7, with 10 bases aligning to TRBD2. Sequencing was performed on peripheral blood. The clonotype originates from a man aged 50-60 years with active COVID-19. The CDR3 nucleotides read TGTGCCAGCAGTTCCCCTAGCGGGGGTAAGCAGTACTTC. This codes for CASSSPSGGKQYF.